This TCR beta chain originates from a study of blood T cell repertoires in COVID-19 (TCRdb year 2020). General notes on the study: Samples from collaborators originated in the United States, Italy and Spain and spanned both the acute and convalescent phases of COVID-19. The prospective study material was composed of cDNA or gDNA derived from T cells, B-cell-depleted T cells, or PBMCs. Deeply sampled blood TCRbeta repertoires from subjects exposed to, actively infected with, or recovered from COVID-19 were included in the dataset. The repertoires were released in a freely available public database meant as a resource for research on the immune response to SARS-CoV-2. Samples came from the ongoing ImmuneRACE study (first 160 participants) plus 1,254 subjects from 6 global collaborators. Nearly every sample came with metadata listing a de-identified subject ID, COVID-19 status, age in years and sex. Where available, HLA class I and class II types were taken from metadata supplied by the sample provider and were not determined by assay-based typing.

For CDR1 and CDR2, the germline V gene lists SGHDN and FVKESK. V has 4 bases trimmed and J has 6 bases trimmed; junction bases matching no gene number 7. The CDR3, from cysteine to phenylalanine, totals 14 residues. The entry retains the CDR3 DNA only, 42 bases that are in frame from base 1. What the work shows at the level of the full study, not this receptor alone: The amount of clinical and demographic metadata varied by source and participant and was provided uncurated.

Each collaborating institution followed its own protocols to collect whole blood in K2EDTA tubes. For TCRbeta analysis, collaborator samples were shipped as frozen whole blood, as isolated PBMCs, or as DNA extracted from either sample type. As for this clone: This receptor's antigen is unknown. The input lacks base qualities; no much larger clone sits a single base away.

TCRbeta CDR3 regions were amplified from genomic DNA using the immunoSEQ Assay, a bias-controlled multiplex PCR. Per the authors' processing: Within the assay, amplification of reference gene primers was used to estimate how many nucleated cells each sample contained. To quantify the absolute abundance of each unique TCRbeta CDR3 rearrangement, sequence reads were collapsed and filtered. For each sample, productive Simpson clonality was calculated by taking the square root of Simpson's diversity index across productive rearrangements. TCRdb stores this immuneACCESS table with in-frame sequences only. Part of the clones is absent; in the studies checked, under half of the shortfall reflects unresolved V genes, and no reason is known for the rest. That table supplies the V and J calls and clone size; D and trimming were determined from the DNA. The sample table records over 90,000 clones; more than 70% of these occur just once. Clones ranked in the top ten supply approximately 17% of the sample.

The sequence is built from TRBV14 and TRBJ2-5; TRBD1 agrees with 8 junctional bases. The source is a woman of 80 years or more in a cohort sampled during active COVID-19. The sample comprised peripheral blood. The CDR3 corresponds to CASSRGQVQKTQYF. In nucleotides, the sequence is TGTGCCAGCAGCCGGGGACAGGTCCAGAAGACCCAGTACTTC.